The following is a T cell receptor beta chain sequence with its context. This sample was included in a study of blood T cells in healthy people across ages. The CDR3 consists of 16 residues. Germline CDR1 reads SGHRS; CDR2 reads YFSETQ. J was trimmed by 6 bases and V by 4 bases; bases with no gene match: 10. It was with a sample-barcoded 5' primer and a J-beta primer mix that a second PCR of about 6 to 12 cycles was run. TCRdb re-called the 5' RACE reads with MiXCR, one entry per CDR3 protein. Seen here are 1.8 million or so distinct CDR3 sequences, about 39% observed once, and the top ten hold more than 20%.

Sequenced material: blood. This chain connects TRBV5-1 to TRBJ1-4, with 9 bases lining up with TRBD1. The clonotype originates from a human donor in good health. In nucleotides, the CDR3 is TGCGCCAGCAGCCCAGACGACAGGGGGGGGGATGAAAAACTGTTTTTT. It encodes CASSPDDRGGDEKLFF.